The 3 T cell receptor beta chains below come from one sample, sequenced in a study of CD8+CD57+ T cells in acquired aplastic anemia. Genomic DNA constituted the template upon which TCR beta VDJ and CDR3 profiling was performed. TCRdb reanalysed the reads using MiXCR and keeps one entry per CDR3 protein. This table holds some 240,000 distinct CDR3 sequences, 34% found once. Sequenced input: sorted CD4+, CD8+, or CD8+CD57+ T cells (not recorded which) from PBMCs. These receptors came from a human donor in good health, serving as a control.

Only a few counts were recorded for this clonotype. The rearrangement uses TRBV6-5 and TRBJ1-1, with D perhaps matching TRBD1 (5 bases). The CDR3 spans 14 residues. The ends were cut back, 3 bases at V and 1 base at J, with 9 bases in the middle. CDR1 and CDR2 from the germline V gene are MNHEY and SVGAGI. CDR3 amino acids: CASSYYGQNTEAFF. The CDR3 bases are TGTGCCAGCAGTTATTACGGACAGAACACTGAAGCTTTCTTT.

The CDR3 DNA sequence: TGTGCCAGCAGTGGTAGTTCGGGGGCCAACTCCTACAATGAGCAGTTCTTC. This sequence encodes CASSGSSGANSYNEQFF. V and J are TRBV6-1 and TRBJ2-1, with D possibly called TRBD1 or TRBD2 (6 bases each). From germline, CDR1 is MNHNS and CDR2 SASEGT. The CDR3 is 17 residues long. Trimming pared 4 bases from V and 0 bases from J, leaving 16 bases between.

This clonotype has more than one count but fewer than ten. V and J are TRBV5-1 and TRBJ2-5, with TRBD1 as a possible D gene (5 bases). Per germline, CDR1 SGHRS and CDR2 YFSETQ. The CDR3 runs 14 residues. Deletions cut 0 bases from V and 5 bases from J, with 11 bases between. The chain's CDR3 is CASSLESPGETQYF. In DNA form, the CDR3 reads TGCGCCAGCAGCTTGGAGAGCCCAGGGGAGACCCAGTACTTC. The entire variable domain, with the rest obtained from reference TRBV5-1 and TRBJ2-5, is as follows: KAGVTQTPRYLIKTRGQQVTLSCSPISGHRSVSWYQQTPGQGLQFLFEYFSETQRNKGNFPGRFSGRQFSNSRSEMNVSTLELGDSALYLCASSLESPGETQYFGPGTRLLVL.